The clone carrying this T cell receptor beta chain was recorded once. This entry belongs to a study of blood T cell repertoires in COVID-19. Whole-study context: Sites across the United States, Italy and Spain contributed samples from acute and convalescent COVID-19. T cells, B-cell-depleted T cells, or PBMCs provided the cDNA or gDNA that served as material.

The CDR3 length is 12 residues. Per germline, CDR1 LNHDA and CDR2 SQIVND (reference sequence). Trimming took off 5 bases at V and 7 bases at J, with 11 bases between the two ends. The repertoire was sequenced with immunoSEQ multiplex PCR; TCRdb's copy has only in-frame clones and lacks some. This sample has about 200,000 clones, with 92% found just once. The sequencing sample was made of peripheral blood. This clonotype was sampled from a man aged 30 to 39 with acute or convalescent COVID-19. The J gene is TRBJ1-2, the V gene TRBV19; perhaps TRBD1 as D (5 bases). This CDR3 reads CASSFDSIGYTF. The CDR3, as DNA: TGTGCCAGTAGTTTCGACAGTATTGGCTACACCTTC.